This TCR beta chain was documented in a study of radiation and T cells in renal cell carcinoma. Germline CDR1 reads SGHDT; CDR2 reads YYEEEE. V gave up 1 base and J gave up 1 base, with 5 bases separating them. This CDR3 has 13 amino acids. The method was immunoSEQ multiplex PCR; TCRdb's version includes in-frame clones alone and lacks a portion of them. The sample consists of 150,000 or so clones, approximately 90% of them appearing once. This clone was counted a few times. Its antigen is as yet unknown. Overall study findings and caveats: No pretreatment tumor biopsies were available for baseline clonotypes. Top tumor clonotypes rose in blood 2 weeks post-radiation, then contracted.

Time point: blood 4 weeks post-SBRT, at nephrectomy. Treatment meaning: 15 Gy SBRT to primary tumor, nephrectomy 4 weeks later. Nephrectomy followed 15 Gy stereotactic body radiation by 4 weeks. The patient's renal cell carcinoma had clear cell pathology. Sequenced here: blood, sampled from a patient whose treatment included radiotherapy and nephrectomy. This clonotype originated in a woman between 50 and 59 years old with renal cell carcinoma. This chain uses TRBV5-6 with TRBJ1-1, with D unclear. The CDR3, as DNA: TGTGCCAGCAGCTTGTGGGGGAACACTGAAGCTTTCTTT. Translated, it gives CASSLWGNTEAFF. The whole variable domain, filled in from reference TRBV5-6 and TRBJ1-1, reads DAGVTQSPTHLIKTRGQQVTLRCSPKSGHDTVSWYQQALGQGPQFIFQYYEEEERQRGNFPDRFSGHQFPNYSSELNVNALLLGDSALYLCASSLWGNTEAFFGQGTRLTVV.